The 10 T cell receptor beta chains listed next were all sequenced from one sample in a study of beta chain features in type 1 diabetes. The entirety of the isolated RNA underwent reverse transcription, so expressed TCRB transcripts were sequenced. Method: immunoSEQ multiplex PCR; TCRdb's copy keeps in-frame clones and lacks some. The data contain about 350,000 clones, 15% to 20% of them seen just once; the ten biggest clones take up roughly 0.045%. The sequenced material came from naive CD4+ T cells from blood. Source of these receptors: a young woman in good health.

The J gene is TRBJ2-7, the V gene TRBV5-6, with D uncertain. The CDR3 has 13 residues. The V gene's germline CDR1 is SGHDT and CDR2 YYEEEE. V was cut by 0 bases and J by 2 bases, with 6 bases left in between. DNA for the CDR3: TGTGCCAGCAGCTTGGGTAGAACCTACGAGCAGTACTTC. Encoded protein: CASSLGRTYEQYF.

This clone was seen more than once but under ten times. V is TRBV6-5 and J is TRBJ1-6; tentative D call: TRBD1 (6 bases). The germline V gene has CDR1 MNHEY and CDR2 SVGAGI. The V end lost 6 bases, the J end lost 6 bases, and 12 bases lay between the germline ends. This CDR3 has 14 amino acids. CDR3 amino acids: CASSRGSPNSPLHF. DNA of the CDR3: TGTGCCAGCAGCAGGGGCAGTCCTAATTCACCCCTCCACTTT.

As DNA, the CDR3 is TGTGCCAGCAGTTACGTGGGGGGGGTAGGAGAGACCCAGTACTTC. This translates into CASSYVGGVGETQYF. This chain uses TRBV6-5 with TRBJ2-5, with 7 bases identical to TRBD2. The CDR3 sequence is 15 residues long. Germline trimming cut 2 bases from V and 4 bases from J; bases unmatched to any gene: 7. CDR1 and CDR2 from the germline V gene are MNHEY and SVGAGI.

The genes are TRBV7-6 and TRBJ1-2, with 9 bases identical to TRBD1. J was trimmed by 7 bases and V by 5 bases; bases with no gene match: 8. This CDR3 spans 14 amino acids. Looked up from germline, CDR1 is SGHVS and CDR2 is FNYEAQ. In DNA form, the CDR3 reads TGTGCCAGCAGCCCCACAGGGGGCGCCTCTGGCTACACCTTC. This translates into CASSPTGGASGYTF.

V gene TRBV9 combines with J gene TRBJ2-1; tentative D call: TRBD1 (5 bases). Germline V gene sequence: CDR1 SGDLS, CDR2 YYNGEE. The CDR3 consists of 14 residues. V was trimmed by 4 bases and J by 3 bases, leaving 11 bases between them. The CDR3 coding sequence is TGTGCCAGCAGCCTATCCGACAGCTACAATGAGCAGTTCTTC. This translates into CASSLSDSYNEQFF.

CDR3 loop: CASSHGTSGKGETQYF. CDR3 DNA sequence: TGCGCCAGCAGCCACGGGACTAGCGGGAAAGGGGAGACCCAGTACTTC. V and J are TRBV5-1 and TRBJ2-5; 13 bases fit TRBD2. V lost 4 bases, J lost 5 bases, and 8 bases stayed unmatched. CDR3 length: 16 residues. Germline CDR1 reads SGHRS; CDR2 reads YFSETQ. Full variable domain (outside the CDR3, taken from reference TRBV5-1 and TRBJ2-5): KAGVTQTPRYLIKTRGQQVTLSCSPISGHRSVSWYQQTPGQGLQFLFEYFSETQRNKGNFPGRFSGRQFSNSRSEMNVSTLELGDSALYLCASSHGTSGKGETQYFGPGTRLLVL.

This clone was found a few times. The rearrangement joins TRBV2 to TRBJ1-2, with a weak D call TRBD1 (6 bases). Germline CDR1 SNHLY, CDR2 FYNNEI. The V end lost 6 bases, the J end lost 3 bases, and 20 bases lay between the germline ends. There are 16 residues in the CDR3. CDR3 sequence (DNA): TGTGCCAGCAGCACGTCAGAGGGGGGGATTGACTATGGCTACACCTTC. Protein: CASSTSEGGIDYGYTF.

The chain links TRBV7-9 to TRBJ1-5; 11 nucleotides line up with TRBD1. This CDR3 comprises 14 residues. CDR1 is SEHNR, CDR2 FQNEAQ, per germline (reference sequence). The V gene end was trimmed by 4 bases and the J gene end by 7 bases; junction bases not matched to a gene: 3. The CDR3 bases are TGTGCCAGCAGCTGGGGACAGGGGGGACAGCCCCAGCATTTT. The encoded protein is CASSWGQGGQPQHF.

This chain links TRBV2 with TRBJ2-2; D is perhaps TRBD1 (6 bases). CDR1 is SNHLY, CDR2 FYNNEI, per germline. The CDR3 runs to 18 residues. V dropped 6 bases and J dropped 2 bases, with 22 bases sitting between them. CDR3 loop: CASRAAVRYRANTGELFF. The CDR3 coding sequence is TGTGCCAGCAGAGCGGCAGTGAGGTACAGGGCCAACACCGGGGAGCTGTTTTTT. Filled out from reference TRBV2 and TRBJ2-2, the complete variable domain reads EPEVTQTPSHQVTQMGQEVILRCVPISNHLYFYWYRQILGQKVEFLVSFYNNEISEKSEIFDDQFSVERPDGSNFTLKIRSTKLEDSAMYFCASRAAVRYRANTGELFFGEGSRLTVL.

This clone appeared a few times. The CDR3 sequence: CASSLVSTGGNEQYF. CDR3 nucleotides: TGCGCCAGCAGCTTGGTGTCAACAGGGGGGAACGAGCAGTACTTC. The V gene is TRBV5-1, the J gene TRBJ2-7; 8 positions agree with TRBD1. The CDR3 covers 15 residues. Germline V CDR1 and CDR2: SGHRS, YFSETQ. The J segment lost 5 bases and the V segment lost 0 bases, leaving 7 bases of the junction unmatched.